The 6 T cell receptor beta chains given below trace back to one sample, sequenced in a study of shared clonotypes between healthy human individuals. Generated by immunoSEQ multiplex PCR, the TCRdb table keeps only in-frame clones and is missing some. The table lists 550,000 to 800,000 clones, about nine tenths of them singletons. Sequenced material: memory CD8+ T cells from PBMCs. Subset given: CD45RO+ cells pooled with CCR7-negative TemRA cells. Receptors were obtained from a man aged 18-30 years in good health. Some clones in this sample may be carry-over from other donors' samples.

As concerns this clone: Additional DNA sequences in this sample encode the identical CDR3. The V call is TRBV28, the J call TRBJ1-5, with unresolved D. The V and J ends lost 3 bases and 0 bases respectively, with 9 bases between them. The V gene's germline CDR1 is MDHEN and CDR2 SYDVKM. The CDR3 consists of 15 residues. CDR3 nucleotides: TGTGCCAGCAGTTTCCGACGGGATAGCAATCAGCCCCAGCATTTT. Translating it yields CASSFRRDSNQPQHF.

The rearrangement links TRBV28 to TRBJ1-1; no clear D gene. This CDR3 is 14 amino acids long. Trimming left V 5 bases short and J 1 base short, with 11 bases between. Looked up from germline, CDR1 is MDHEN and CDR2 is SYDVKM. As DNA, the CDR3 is TGTGCCAGCAGTCCATGGACCGCGAACACTGAAGCTTTCTTT. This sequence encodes CASSPWTANTEAFF.

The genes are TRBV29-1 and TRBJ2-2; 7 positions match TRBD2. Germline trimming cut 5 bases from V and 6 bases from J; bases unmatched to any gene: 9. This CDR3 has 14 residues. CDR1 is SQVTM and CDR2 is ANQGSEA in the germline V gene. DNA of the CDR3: TGCAGCGTTTGGGGCAGGGAGGGATCCGGGGAGCTGTTTTTT. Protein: CSVWGREGSGELFF.

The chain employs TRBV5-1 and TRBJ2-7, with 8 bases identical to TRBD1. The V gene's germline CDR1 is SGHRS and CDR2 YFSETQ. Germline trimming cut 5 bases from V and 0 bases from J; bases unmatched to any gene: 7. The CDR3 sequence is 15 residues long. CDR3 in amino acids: CASREDRAGSYEQYF. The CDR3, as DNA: TGCGCCAGCAGGGAGGACAGGGCGGGCTCCTACGAGCAGTACTTC.

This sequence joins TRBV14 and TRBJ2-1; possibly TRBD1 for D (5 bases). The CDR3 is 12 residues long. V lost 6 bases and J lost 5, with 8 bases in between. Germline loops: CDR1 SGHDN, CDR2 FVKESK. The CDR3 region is CASREGDNEQFF. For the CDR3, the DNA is TGTGCCAGCAGGGAAGGGGACAATGAGCAGTTCTTC.

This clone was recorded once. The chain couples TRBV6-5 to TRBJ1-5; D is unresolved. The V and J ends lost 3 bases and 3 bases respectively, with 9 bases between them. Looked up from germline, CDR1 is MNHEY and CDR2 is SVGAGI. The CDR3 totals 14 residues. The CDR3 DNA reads TGTGCCAGCAGTTATTCTCAGGCCAATCAGCCCCAGCATTTT. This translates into CASSYSQANQPQHF.